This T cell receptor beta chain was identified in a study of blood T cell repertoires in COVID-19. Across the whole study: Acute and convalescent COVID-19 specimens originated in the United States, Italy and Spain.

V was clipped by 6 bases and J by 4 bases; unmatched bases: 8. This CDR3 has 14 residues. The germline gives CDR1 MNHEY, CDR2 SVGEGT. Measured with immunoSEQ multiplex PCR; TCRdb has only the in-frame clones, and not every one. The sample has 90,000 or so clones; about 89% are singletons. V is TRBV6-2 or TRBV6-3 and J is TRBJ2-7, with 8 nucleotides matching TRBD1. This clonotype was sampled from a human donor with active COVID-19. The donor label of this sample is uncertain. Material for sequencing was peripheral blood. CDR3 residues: CASSPDRAGYEQYF. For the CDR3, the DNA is TGTGCCAGCAGCCCGGACAGGGCGGGGTACGAGCAGTACTTC.